These 4 T cell receptor beta chains were all obtained from the same sample, sequenced in a study of T-cell memory formation after mild COVID-19. TCRdb recomputed calls from the 5' RACE reads with MiXCR, one row per CDR3 protein. Counted here are around 250,000 distinct CDR3 sequences, roughly 17% occurring once; the ten biggest clones make up roughly 24%. Sequencing input: PBMCs or a T cell subset sorted from them (not recorded which). The receptor set was obtained from a man between 18 and 29 years old who had mild COVID-19 (a few samples of this study predate the infection). Cell type and time point are not known.

The V gene is TRBV4-3, the J gene TRBJ1-2, with D tentatively TRBD1 (5 bases). The CDR3 runs 14 residues. Germline CDR1 is LGHNA and CDR2 is YSLEER. V was clipped by 0 bases and J by 3 bases, with 8 bases between them. CDR3 nucleotide sequence: TGCGCCAGCAGCCAAGAGGGCAGGGACTATGGCTACACCTTC. This sequence encodes CASSQEGRDYGYTF.

The chain has TRBV27 and TRBJ2-3; no clear D gene. In germline, CDR1 is MNHEY, CDR2 SMNVEV (reference sequence). The CDR3 contains 13 residues. V shed 1 base and J shed 2 bases, with 4 bases lying between them. The chain's CDR3 is CASSLFDTDTQYF. CDR3 DNA sequence: TGTGCCAGCAGTTTATTTGACACAGATACGCAGTATTTT.

The chain is built from TRBV7-9 and TRBJ2-1, with D unresolved. Trimming pared 1 base from V and 10 bases from J, leaving 11 bases between. The germline V gene has CDR1 SEHNR and CDR2 FQNEAQ (reference sequence). The CDR3 runs to 13 residues. The CDR3, as DNA: TGTGCCAGCAGCTTAGTCGGATGGCCCGAGCAGTTCTTC. Its protein product is CASSLVGWPEQFF.

The chain couples TRBV4-3 to TRBJ1-5; D perhaps matches TRBD1 (5 bases). Germline V gene sequence: CDR1 LGHNA, CDR2 YSLEER. The CDR3 sequence is 14 residues long. The V and J ends lost 0 bases and 7 bases respectively, with 10 bases between them. The CDR3 sequence is CASSQEKGSQPQHF. The CDR3 DNA sequence: TGCGCCAGCAGCCAAGAAAAGGGGTCGCAGCCCCAGCATTTT.